The entry below describes one T cell receptor (beta chain). Its antigen is still unknown. This sample is drawn from a study of cytomegalovirus exposure and HLA in healthy donors. Study-wide findings and caveats: Researchers catalogued over 150 TCR beta chains as cytomegalovirus-associated. Being indistinguishable, some V segments were excluded, TRBV6-2 and TRBV6-3 among them.

From germline, CDR1 is ENHRY and CDR2 SYGVKD. The CDR3 runs to 13 residues. The V and J ends lost 6 bases and 4 bases respectively, with 10 bases between them. It was with 60 Vbeta and 13 Jbeta primers that the PCR ran. Data came from immunoSEQ multiplex PCR; TCRdb stores just in-frame clones and leaves some out. Among about 120,000 clones listed, around four fifths were seen once. Source material: PBMCs. The J gene is TRBJ2-1, the V gene TRBV10-3, with D possibly being TRBD2 (6 bases). The source is a man aged 18 to 29 in good health and CMV-seropositive. Here the CDR3 reads CAISGGSYNEQFF. CDR3 DNA: TGTGCCATCAGCGGGGGTAGTTACAATGAGCAGTTCTTC.